A single sample gave rise to the 18 T cell receptor beta chains below, sequenced in a study of T cells in women clearing cervical HPV infection. The table came from immunoSEQ multiplex PCR; TCRdb's copy has only in-frame clones and leaves some out. Its table lists 30,000 to 35,000 clones. Sequenced input: blood buffy coat. The source is a woman aged 18 to 75 with a cervical HPV16 infection that either progressed to CIN3+ or cleared (not recorded which).

To note about this clone: The missing CDR3 end, 3 residues past where the read stops, is filled in from the germline J gene. The chain recombines TRBV6-4 with TRBJ1-4; D might be TRBD1 (6 bases). The germline gives CDR1 MRHNA, CDR2 SNTAGT. V was pared by 0 bases and J by 8 bases, with 13 bases between. The CDR3 extends over 15 amino acids. The CDR3 DNA, read in part, is TGTGCCAGCAGTGACTCCGGGACAAAGAGCGAAAAA. It is translated as CASSDSGTKSEK. The entire CDR3 protein reads CASSDSGTKSEKLFF.

Turning to this clone: The CDR3 is cut off 3 residues early in the read; its end comes from the germline J gene. V is TRBV11-2 and J is TRBJ2-7; tentatively, D is TRBD1 (6 bases). Per germline, CDR1 SGHAT and CDR2 FQNNGV. V gave up 4 bases and J gave up 3 bases, with 13 bases separating them. This CDR3 is built from 14 residues. The sequenced part of the CDR3 DNA is TGTGCCAGCAGCTATACAGGGTTTTTCTACGAG. Its protein product is CASSYTGFFYE. The CDR3 reads in full as CASSYTGFFYEQYF.

On this clone itself: The read stops 3 residues short of the end of the CDR3; the missing end is completed from the germline J gene. This chain uses TRBV7-3 with TRBJ1-1; the D gene is possibly TRBD1 (6 bases). Germline values: CDR1 SGHTA, CDR2 FQGTGA. The CDR3 contains 13 residues. V was shortened by 5 bases and J by 1 base, with 8 bases between the two germline ends. The CDR3 sequence: CASSQGGNTEAFF. Incomplete CDR3 DNA: TGTGCCAGCAGCCAAGGGGGGAACACTGAA.

Notes on this clone: From the germline J gene comes the end of the CDR3, since the read stops 3 residues before it. V gene TRBV28 combines with J gene TRBJ2-7; D may be TRBD1 (5 bases). Germline V CDR1 and CDR2: MDHEN, SYDVKM. Trimming took off 3 bases at V and 3 bases at J, with 18 bases between the two ends. The CDR3 loop spans 16 amino acids. The CDR3 region is CASSLGAAGPLYEQYF. The DNA read from the CDR3 is TGTGCCAGCAGTTTGGGCGCGGCAGGGCCCCTCTACGAG.

With regard to this clone: The read comes to an end 3 residues before the CDR3 does, leaving the germline J gene to fill in the end. V is TRBV7-2 and J is TRBJ2-2, with a weak D call TRBD2 (6 bases). The CDR3 runs 13 residues. Germline V gene sequence: CDR1 SGHTA, CDR2 FQGNSA. The CDR3: CASSLYSGEKLFF. CDR3 bases read: TGTGCCAGCAGCTTATATAGCGGTGAAAAG.

Regarding this clone: From the germline J gene comes the end of the CDR3, since the read stops 3 residues before it. V gene TRBV5-5 combines with J gene TRBJ2-1; D unresolved. The CDR3 extends over 13 amino acids. The germline V gene has CDR1 SGHKS and CDR2 YYEKEE (reference sequence). V lost 4 bases and J lost 5, with 10 bases in between. The part of the CDR3 DNA that was read is TGTGCCAGCAGCCTCGCTAGAAACAATGAG. Residues: CASSLARNNE. The whole CDR3 is CASSLARNNEQFF.

Comment on this clone: The sequenced fragment ends 3 residues before the CDR3 boundary, so the rest is inferred from the germline J gene. The rearrangement uses TRBV5-1 and TRBJ2-1; no definite D call. V lost 1 base and J 2 bases, leaving 7 bases between the germline ends. CDR3 size: 14 residues. Per germline, CDR1 SGHRS and CDR2 YFSETQ. The CDR3: CASSLNSAYNEQFF. The part of the CDR3 DNA that was read is TGCGCCAGCAGCTTGAACTCCGCCTACAATGAG.

The CDR3 sequence is CAISETSWNTGELFF. The sequenced part of the CDR3 DNA is TGTGCCATCAGCGAGACTAGCTGGAACACCGGGGAG. This chain links TRBV10-3 with TRBJ2-2, with 7 positions matching TRBD2. The DNA ends 3 residues before the CDR3 does, and the rest of the CDR3 is filled in from the germline J gene. Looked up from germline, CDR1 is ENHRY and CDR2 is SYGVKD. This CDR3 is 15 amino acids long. V gave up 6 bases and J gave up 1 base; unmatched junction bases: 5.

Concerning this clone: The read falls 3 residues short of the CDR3 end, and the missing part is taken from the germline J gene. The V and J genes are TRBV14 and TRBJ1-6; TRBD1 matches at 7 bases. The CDR3 runs 14 residues. Germline CDR1 and CDR2: SGHDN and FVKESK. The J segment lost 10 bases and the V segment lost 4 bases, leaving 7 bases of the junction unmatched. The CDR3 here is CASSPRQGGSPLHF. The CDR3 DNA, read in part, is TGTGCCAGCAGCCCCCGACAGGGCGGGTCACCC.

Of note for this clone: With the read ending 3 residues before the CDR3 end, the germline J gene is used to fill in that end. The chain combines TRBV5-1 with TRBJ1-1, with D unresolved. V dropped 3 bases and J dropped 1 base, with 7 bases sitting between them. Germline CDR1 SGHRS, CDR2 YFSETQ. CDR3 length: 13 amino acids. The CDR3 sequence: CASSSRANTEAFF. The sequenced part of the CDR3 DNA is TGCGCCAGCAGCTCTCGAGCGAACACTGAA.

To note about this clone: The read stops 3 residues short of the end of the CDR3; the missing end is completed from the germline J gene. The chain links TRBV20-1 to TRBJ2-3; D might be TRBD1 (5 bases). The germline V gene encodes CDR1 DFQATT and CDR2 SNEGSKA (reference sequence). CDR3 length: 14 residues. V was cut by 2 bases and J by 2 bases, with 11 bases left in between. The CDR3 bases that were read are TGCAGTGCTAGAAGGGGCAGGGACACAGATACG. Encoded protein: CSARRGRDTDT. The CDR3, in full, reads CSARRGRDTDTQYF.

For this clone: The read terminates 3 residues before the CDR3 end, so the remaining end is supplied by the germline J gene. The chain couples TRBV13 to TRBJ1-2; 12 bases match TRBD1. Germline V gene lookup returns CDR1 PRHDT and CDR2 FYEKMQ (reference sequence). CDR3 length: 14 amino acids. Incomplete CDR3 DNA: TGTGCCAGCAGCTCTGGGACAGGGGGCTGGGGC. It is translated as CASSSGTGGWG. The CDR3 reads in full as CASSSGTGGWGYTF.

Remarks on this clone: The read ends 3 residues early relative to the CDR3; the germline J gene fills the gap. V and J are TRBV20-1 and TRBJ2-2, with 12 bases identical to TRBD1. The germline CDR1 and CDR2 sequences are DFQATT and SNEGSKA (reference sequence). The CDR3 runs 16 residues. The V segment lost 6 bases and the J segment 7 bases; nucleotides outside the gene matches: 12. This chain's CDR3 is CSASGDRGPVVGELFF. The sequenced part of the CDR3 DNA is TGCAGTGCCTCCGGGGACAGGGGGCCCGTCGTCGGGGAG.

Its frequency marks this clone as medium-sized (0.01 to 0.1%). The junction does not match germline at one end; this may be a read error. From the germline J gene comes the end of the CDR3, since the read stops 3 residues before it. The chain uses TRBV4-2 and TRBJ1-2; weak D call: TRBD1 (6 bases). This CDR3 contains 14 residues. Per germline, CDR1 LGHNA and CDR2 YNFKEQ. CDR3 bases read: TGCGCCAGCAGCCAAGATTGGACAGTATCTGGC. Translation gives CASSQDWTVSG. The CDR3 in its entirety is CASSQDWTVSGYTF.

Comment on this clone: The observed sequence ends 3 residues before the CDR3 terminus, with the missing tail filled in from the germline J gene. This chain uses TRBV10-3 with TRBJ2-7; the match to TRBD1 covers 7 bases. The J segment lost 0 bases and the V segment lost 0 bases, leaving 5 bases of the junction unmatched. In germline, CDR1 is ENHRY, CDR2 SYGVKD. There are 16 residues in the CDR3. CDR3 loop: CAISESRGSNSYEQYF. The part of the CDR3 DNA that was read is TGTGCCATCAGTGAGTCCAGGGGGTCGAACTCCTACGAG.

With respect to this clone: The read is 3 residues too short to cover the CDR3 end, so that end is filled in from the germline J gene. The chain combines TRBV20-1 with TRBJ2-1; D could derive from TRBD1 or TRBD2 (5 bases each). The CDR3 spans 13 residues. Germline CDR1 is DFQATT and CDR2 is SNEGSKA (reference sequence). V lost 3 bases, J lost 7 bases, and 13 bases lay in between. CDR3 DNA (partial): TGCAGTGCTAGTAGAGGGGCTAGGAATGAG. Encoded protein: CSASRGARNE. In full, the CDR3 reads CSASRGARNEQFF.

In regard to this clone: Read coverage stops 3 residues before the CDR3 terminus; the germline J gene supplies the remainder. J is TRBJ2-3 and V is TRBV5-1; TRBD2 aligns across 11 bases. The CDR3 extends over 15 amino acids. From germline, CDR1 is SGHRS and CDR2 YFSETQ. V was pared by 4 bases and J by 5 bases, with 6 bases of the junction left unmatched. The CDR3 bases that were read are TGCGCCAGCAGCCCGACTAGCGGGGATGGAGATACG. This codes for CASSPTSGDGDT. The entire CDR3 is CASSPTSGDGDTQYF.

Turning to this clone: The read falls 3 residues short of the CDR3 end, and the missing part is taken from the germline J gene. The V gene is TRBV12-5, the J gene TRBJ2-4; the match to TRBD1 covers 9 bases. This CDR3 is built from 17 residues. V trimming: 2 bases; J trimming: 4 bases; junction bases outside the gene matches: 9. Per germline, CDR1 LGHNT and CDR2 FRNRAP. CDR3 DNA (partial): TGTGCTAGTGGTTTGTTAACAGGGGGCGGCTGGAAAAACATT. Protein product: CASGLLTGGGWKNI. In full, the CDR3 reads CASGLLTGGGWKNIQYF.